The entry that follows covers one TCR beta chain sequence. What it binds is not known. TCRdb's table, derived via immunoSEQ multiplex PCR, lists solely in-frame clones and lacks some. The repertoire holds 55,000 to 80,000 clones, with around three quarters as singletons. This specimen belongs to a study of T cell responses to AZD1222 COVID-19 vaccine. Study-wide background: Doses given second, at about 4 or about 12 weeks, were pooled.

Study findings and constraints: Baseline serology detected seropositivity in only six or seven AZD1222 recipients. Clonal diversity may have been underestimated in mostly white British donors.

The sequences come from peripheral blood, collected on day 0 of AZD1222 vaccination. This clonotype originated in an adult in good health.

The CDR3 nucleotides are TGTGCCAGCAGCTTAGAGCCCAGCACAGATACGCAGTATTTT. This translates into CASSLEPSTDTQYF. The chain is built from TRBV11-2 and TRBJ2-3; D gene ambiguous. The CDR3 totals 14 residues. V lost 0 bases to trimming and J lost 0 bases, with 4 bases between them. Looked up from germline, CDR1 is SGHAT and CDR2 is FQNNGV.